These T cell receptor beta chains were read from a single sample in a study of cytomegalovirus exposure and HLA in healthy donors. Using immunoSEQ multiplex PCR, the repertoire was profiled, and TCRdb retains in-frame clones only, with some absent. The data contain some 75,000 clones, 95% to 97% of them singletons. Sequences were obtained from PBMCs. The source of these receptors is a woman between 18 and 29 years old in good health and CMV-seronegative. Both conserved end residues are part of each CDR3. A D gene is named only where the DNA matches it firmly. Only some rows state a clone size, as once, few, many or a class for expanded clones.

v_call	j_call	d_call	clone_size	cdr3_nt	cdr3_aa
TRBV7-2	TRBJ2-1	TRBD2	.	TGTGCCACCCGAAACGAACTAGCGGGAGACTTAGACAATGAGCAGTTCTTC	CATRNELAGDLDNEQFF
TRBV6-6	TRBJ2-3	TRBD2	.	TGTGCCAGCAGTTACATGACTAGCGGGATATACCCGGAGCAGTATTTT	CASSYMTSGIYPEQYF
TRBV7-6	TRBJ2-2	.	.	TGTGCCAGCAGCTTAAGCACCAAACTAGACGCGAACACCGGGGAGCTGTTTTTT	CASSLSTKLDANTGELFF
TRBV28	TRBJ2-1	TRBD2	.	TGTGCCAGCAGTATCCCGACTAGCGATCCGTTCTTC	CASSIPTSDPFF
TRBV10-3	TRBJ2-7	TRBD1	.	TGTGCCATCAGTGAGCCTCGGGACAGAGCCTACGAGCAGTACTTC	CAISEPRDRAYEQYF
TRBV5-1	TRBJ2-3	TRBD2	once	TGCGCCAGCAGCTTGGGGGTTAGCGGGAACACAGATACGCAGTATTTT	CASSLGVSGNTDTQYF
TRBV4-2	TRBJ2-7	TRBD1	few	TGTGCCAGCAGCCAAGGGACAGGGCCGGAGTACGAGCAGTACTTC	CASSQGTGPEYEQYF
TRBV5-1	TRBJ2-1	TRBD2	.	TGCGCCAGCAGCTATAGCGGGAGGGGATCCTACAATGAGCAGTTCTTC	CASSYSGRGSYNEQFF
TRBV2	TRBJ2-4	TRBD2	.	TGTGCCAGCAGTGAAGCATATATACGGACTAGCGGGATGGCCAAAAACATTCAGTACTTC	CASSEAYIRTSGMAKNIQYF
TRBV12-2	TRBJ2-3	.	.	TGTGCAAGTCGCTTATCGGACTTGAGAGGGTCCAGGCATACGCAGTATTTT	CASRLSDLRGSRHTQYF
TRBV30	TRBJ2-7	TRBD1	.	TGTGCCCTTGGGACAGGGAACTACGAGCAGTACTTC	CALGTGNYEQYF
TRBV11-2	TRBJ2-2	.	.	TGTGCCAGCCTAGAGGCCAGCACCGGGGAGCTGTTTTTT	CASLEASTGELFF
TRBV27	TRBJ1-3	.	.	TGTGCCAGCAATCGTGTCCCTACGGGCAGGACAGCATCTGGAAACACCATATATTTT	CASNRVPTGRTASGNTIYF
TRBV30	TRBJ2-7	.	once	TGTGCCTGGACCAACAGAGAAACGCAGTACTTC	CAWTNRETQYF
TRBV10-3	TRBJ2-7	.	.	TGTGCCACTAGCGTGGTAGCGAACTACGAGCAGTACTTC	CATSVVANYEQYF
TRBV20-1	TRBJ2-5	.	.	TGCAGTGCTGTCCAACAAGAGACCCAGTACTTC	CSAVQQETQYF
TRBV18	TRBJ1-1	.	.	TGTGCCAGCTCACCACCGAACGGGAACACTGAAGCTTTCTTT	CASSPPNGNTEAFF
TRBV28	TRBJ2-7	.	.	TGTGCCAGCAGTTTATGGCTAGCGACCTACGAGCAGTACTTC	CASSLWLATYEQYF
TRBV28	TRBJ1-2	TRBD1	few	TGTGCCAGCAGTTTATCACAGGGGGTGGATTATGGTACTGGCTACACCTTC	CASSLSQGVDYGTGYTF
TRBV7-9	TRBJ2-7	.	.	TGTGCCAGCAGCTTAGCGCATGCCACAGAGCAGTACTTC	CASSLAHATEQYF
TRBV10-1	TRBJ2-1	TRBD2	.	TGCGCCAGCAGTGTGGGACTAGCGGGAGACAATGAGCAGTTCTTC	CASSVGLAGDNEQFF